This is a list of T cell receptor beta chains from one sample in a study of blood T cell repertoires in COVID-19. Some clones are missing from TCRdb's copy, which holds only in-frame ones; the method was immunoSEQ multiplex PCR. The sample shows approximately 76,000 clones, around 85% of them seen only once. The sequencing sample was made of peripheral blood. These receptors originate from a woman of 80 years or more with active or convalescent COVID-19. The CDR3 runs from the conserved cysteine through the conserved F or W. The D gene is left open where the match is weak. Only part of the rows carry a size: once, few, many, or a class if the clone is expanded.

CDR3 DNA,CDR3 protein,V gene,clone size,J gene,D gene
TGTGCCAGTAGTACCTCCAAAACGGGAGGGACTGAGGAACTGTTTTTT,CASSTSKTGGTEELFF,TRBV19,-,TRBJ1-4,-
TGTGCCAGCACCGAATCTGCGGGAGCAGATACGCAGTATTTT,CASTESAGADTQYF,TRBV6-5,-,TRBJ2-3,TRBD2
TGTGCCACCAGCAGAGATAGGACAAACTATGGCTACACCTTC,CATSRDRTNYGYTF,TRBV15,-,TRBJ1-2,-
TGCGCCAGCAGCTTTGGCGCAGGGGTCTCCTACAATGAGCAGTTCTTC,CASSFGAGVSYNEQFF,TRBV5-1,-,TRBJ2-1,-
TGTGCCAGCAGTTTGGCTCGAGCGGGGGGAAGGGAGCAGTACTTC,CASSLARAGGREQYF,TRBV28,-,TRBJ2-7,TRBD2
TGTGCCAGCAGCCAAGGTGTAGCGAGGCAAGAGACCCAGTACTTC,CASSQGVARQETQYF,TRBV9,few,TRBJ2-5,-
TGTGCCAGCAGTTATAACCCAGTCACGAACACTGAAGCTTTCTTT,CASSYNPVTNTEAFF,TRBV6-6,-,TRBJ1-1,-
TGCGCCAGCAGCCAAATTGGGTTTAGGGGGCGCGGAGAGACCCAGTACTTC,CASSQIGFRGRGETQYF,TRBV4-1,-,TRBJ2-5,TRBD1
TGCGCCAGCAGCCAAGCCATATGGGACAGACACACTGAAGCTTTCTTT,CASSQAIWDRHTEAFF,TRBV4-3,few,TRBJ1-1,TRBD1
TGTGCCAGCAGCCGGCTAGCGGGGGGCCCAGAGACCCAGTACTTC,CASSRLAGGPETQYF,TRBV27,-,TRBJ2-5,TRBD2
TGTGCCAGCAGCGTCGGGGGGACTAGCGGGGTCTACGAGCAGTACTTC,CASSVGGTSGVYEQYF,TRBV9,few,TRBJ2-7,TRBD2
TGTGCCAGCAGCTTAGTTCGGGACAGGGAGCCTGAAGCTTTCTTT,CASSLVRDREPEAFF,TRBV7-2,-,TRBJ1-1,TRBD1
TGTGCCAGCAGCCAAGTTATCTCCGCGGGGGGGGGCACAGATACGCAGTATTTT,CASSQVISAGGGTDTQYF,TRBV4-2,-,TRBJ2-3,TRBD2
TGTGCCAGCAGTTCCGCCCAGGGTGGCTACACCTTC,CASSSAQGGYTF,TRBV27,-,TRBJ1-2,-
TGCAGTGCTAGTGGAGTAGCGGGGGGGCAGGTTCGAGAGACCCAGTACTTC,CSASGVAGGQVRETQYF,TRBV20-1,once,TRBJ2-5,TRBD2
TGTGCCAGTAGTATATTGGTGGGCCCCAATCAGCCCCAGCATTTT,CASSILVGPNQPQHF,TRBV19,-,TRBJ1-5,-
TGTGCCAGCAGCTCCTTCGGAGGGGAAGAGACCCAGTACTTC,CASSSFGGEETQYF,TRBV7-2,-,TRBJ2-5,-
TGCGCCAGCAGCTTGGGCTCCGGGACAATAATTCGCTACACCTTC,CASSLGSGTIIRYTF,TRBV5-1,once,TRBJ1-2,-
TGTGCCAGCAGCTCTAGGACAGGGGAGGTCCTGACTTTC,CASSSRTGEVLTF,TRBV7-2,once,TRBJ2-6,TRBD1
TGTGCCAGCAGTTCCCTAGCGGGGGGAAAATACGAGCAGTACTTC,CASSSLAGGKYEQYF,TRBV6-5,-,TRBJ2-7,TRBD2
TGTGCCAGCAGCCAACAGACTAGCAGCACAGATACGCAGTATTTT,CASSQQTSSTDTQYF,TRBV7-2,-,TRBJ2-3,TRBD2
TGTGCCAGCAGTGTGGGGGGAACTTCCTACGAGCAGTACTTC,CASSVGGTSYEQYF,TRBV2,few,TRBJ2-7,-
TGTGCCTTGATTCTAGCGGGGGGCTACACAGATACGCAGTATTTT,CALILAGGYTDTQYF,TRBV27,once,TRBJ2-3,TRBD2
TGTGCCAGCAGTCCATCCGCGTTCCGCCGGGCTAATGAAAAACTGTTTTTT,CASSPSAFRRANEKLFF,TRBV27,-,TRBJ1-4,-
TGTGCCAGCAGGGTGGTAGATAATTCACCCCTCCACTTT,CASRVVDNSPLHF,TRBV14,-,TRBJ1-6,-
TGTGCCAGCGGACTGGGAGGAAGTGGCTACACCTTC,CASGLGGSGYTF,TRBV27,-,TRBJ1-2,-
TGTGCCAGCAGTTTACACCGGGACAGCGGACGCTACACCTTC,CASSLHRDSGRYTF,TRBV27,-,TRBJ1-2,TRBD1
TGTGCCAGCAGTTTATATCTACAGGGGAGCACCGGGGAGCTGTTTTTT,CASSLYLQGSTGELFF,TRBV27,-,TRBJ2-2,TRBD1
TGTGCCAGCAGCTTGGGGACTAGCGGGGGAGTATACGAGCAGTACTTC,CASSLGTSGGVYEQYF,TRBV5-6,few,TRBJ2-7,TRBD2
TGCGCCAGCAGTGAAAGAGGACAAAGAGTTAATGAAAAACTGTTTTTT,CASSERGQRVNEKLFF,TRBV5-1,-,TRBJ1-4,-
TGCGCCAGCAGCCAATCTTTGAACACTGAAGCTTTCTTT,CASSQSLNTEAFF,TRBV4-3,-,TRBJ1-1,-
TGTGCCAGCAGACGGGACAGGGGATCTATTTACGAGCAGTACTTC,CASRRDRGSIYEQYF,TRBV6-6,-,TRBJ2-7,TRBD1
TGTGCCAGCAGCCAGATGGGTGTAGCGGGGTTGCGAGATACGCAGTATTTT,CASSQMGVAGLRDTQYF,TRBV6-2/TRBV6-3,-,TRBJ2-3,TRBD2
TGTGCCAGCAGCTTGCTATCCGTGCCGGGACAGGGGAATTCACCCCTCCACTTT,CASSLLSVPGQGNSPLHF,TRBV5-6,-,TRBJ1-6,TRBD1
TGCGCCAGCAGCTACTTACAGGGGGAGTACAGGCCTGAAGCTTTCTTT,CASSYLQGEYRPEAFF,TRBV5-1,once,TRBJ1-1,TRBD1
TGTGCCAGCAGCTTATCTAGCGGGAAAGGCTACGAGCAGTACTTC,CASSLSSGKGYEQYF,TRBV11-2,-,TRBJ2-7,TRBD2
TGTGCCAGCAGCCCCCGTGGGGGCCCGAGCACCGGGGAGCTGTTTTTT,CASSPRGGPSTGELFF,TRBV5-4,-,TRBJ2-2,-
TGCGCCAGCAGCTTCGTGGCGGGGGGGAACTGGAATGAGCAGTTCTTC,CASSFVAGGNWNEQFF,TRBV5-1,-,TRBJ2-1,TRBD2
TGTGCCAGCAGCGAGGGACAGGGTCGGGGCGAGCAGTACTTC,CASSEGQGRGEQYF,TRBV4-2,-,TRBJ2-7,TRBD1
TGTGCCAGCAGCGTGGCGGGGGGCTTGACAGATACGCAGTATTTT,CASSVAGGLTDTQYF,TRBV9,-,TRBJ2-3,TRBD2
TGTGCCAGCAGCACCACCAGCTCCTATAATTCACCCCTCCACTTT,CASSTTSSYNSPLHF,TRBV7-3,-,TRBJ1-6,-
TGTGCCAGCAGCCACATAGCGGTCTTAGCCAAAAACATTCAGTACTTC,CASSHIAVLAKNIQYF,TRBV28,-,TRBJ2-4,-
TGTGCCACCAGCAGGAAATTACAGGGAGTCGGTGAAAAACTGTTTTTT,CATSRKLQGVGEKLFF,TRBV15,once,TRBJ1-4,-
TGTGCCTGGAGTGGACAGGAGAACACTGAAGCTTTCTTT,CAWSGQENTEAFF,TRBV30,-,TRBJ1-1,-
TGTGCCAGCAGTGGGGACAGGTTTTTTTTTGTTCGCTCACCCCTCCACTTT,CASSGDRFFFVRSPLHF,TRBV28,-,TRBJ1-6,TRBD1
TGTGCCAGCAGCCCAGAAGGGACAAGGGATCAGCCCCAGCATTTT,CASSPEGTRDQPQHF,TRBV7-2,-,TRBJ1-5,-
TGTGCCAGCAGCGTAGCTACCGGGACAGGCGGGAACACCATATATTTT,CASSVATGTGGNTIYF,TRBV9,-,TRBJ1-3,TRBD1
TGCGCCAGCAGCTTGGAGGGACAGGGCTCTAGCACAGATACGCAGTATTTT,CASSLEGQGSSTDTQYF,TRBV5-1,-,TRBJ2-3,TRBD1
TGCGCCAGCAGTGAGTCTTACCTCAGGGTATTCGAAAAACTGTTTTTT,CASSESYLRVFEKLFF,TRBV10-1,-,TRBJ1-4,-